One T cell receptor beta chain is described in this entry. This sample was included in a study of cytomegalovirus exposure and HLA in healthy donors. The table came from immunoSEQ multiplex PCR; TCRdb's copy has only in-frame clones and leaves some out. Counted here are about 160,000 clones, approximately 96% occurring once; the ten biggest clones make up approximately 0.97%. The source of this sequence is a young woman in good health and CMV-seronegative. Sequenced sample: PBMCs.

As DNA, the CDR3 is TGTGCCAGTTGGGGCTTCTCTGGGGCCAACGTCCTGACTTTC. The encoded protein is CASWGFSGANVLTF. The chain couples TRBV19 to TRBJ2-6, with D maybe TRBD1 (5 bases). The CDR3 extends over 14 amino acids. The V gene lost 8 bases and the J gene lost 0 bases, with 8 bases spanning the gap. CDR1 is LNHDA and CDR2 is SQIVND in the germline V gene (reference sequence).